These T cell receptor beta chains were read from a single sample in a study of T-cell memory formation after mild COVID-19. TCRdb independently ran MiXCR on the 5' RACE reads; one entry per CDR3 protein. The sample yields 250,000 to 300,000 distinct CDR3 sequences, more than 15% seen once. Sequenced input: PBMCs or a T cell subset sorted from them (not recorded which). These receptors were collected from a man aged 18 to 30 who had mild COVID-19 (a few samples of this study predate the infection). Cell type and time point are not known. Both conserved end residues are trimmed from each CDR3.

v_call	j_call	cdr3_length	cdr3_aa
TRBV20-1	TRBJ1-2	12	SARDLGASGGYT
TRBV4-3	TRBJ1-2	16	ASSQEPPLGTGDYGYT
TRBV6-5	TRBJ2-7	13	ASSYSFAGIYEQY
TRBV4-2	TRBJ2-2	14	ASSQDPGGATGELF
TRBV5-1	TRBJ2-3	13	ASSLRPWSTDTQY
TRBV5-1	TRBJ2-7	13	ASSASSGHVHEQY
TRBV12-3/TRBV12-4	TRBJ1-3	12	ASTPTSLGNTIY
TRBV5-8	TRBJ2-4	12	ASSLLRSKNIQY
TRBV5-6	TRBJ2-3	12	ASTLRPSTDTQY
TRBV6-6	TRBJ1-1	12	ASSKGTANTEAF
TRBV12-3/TRBV12-4	TRBJ1-2	10	ASTLDRGSVT
TRBV5-5	TRBJ2-1	14	ASSPLAGGSYNEQF
TRBV20-1	TRBJ1-2	10	SAPDAGIGYT
TRBV7-2	TRBJ2-5	12	ASSQRGTEETQY
TRBV7-9	TRBJ1-4	11	ASSFGFKGKLF
TRBV7-6	TRBJ1-1	12	ASSKPDGYTEAF
TRBV4-3	TRBJ2-3	14	ASSHLSGGRTDTQY
TRBV5-4	TRBJ2-2	12	ASSWDRVTGELF
TRBV6-1	TRBJ1-1	15	ASRGNRTGRLNTEAF
TRBV5-1	TRBJ1-1	12	ASSLVQGDTEAF
TRBV4-2	TRBJ1-2	15	ASSQDPPMGQGIGYT